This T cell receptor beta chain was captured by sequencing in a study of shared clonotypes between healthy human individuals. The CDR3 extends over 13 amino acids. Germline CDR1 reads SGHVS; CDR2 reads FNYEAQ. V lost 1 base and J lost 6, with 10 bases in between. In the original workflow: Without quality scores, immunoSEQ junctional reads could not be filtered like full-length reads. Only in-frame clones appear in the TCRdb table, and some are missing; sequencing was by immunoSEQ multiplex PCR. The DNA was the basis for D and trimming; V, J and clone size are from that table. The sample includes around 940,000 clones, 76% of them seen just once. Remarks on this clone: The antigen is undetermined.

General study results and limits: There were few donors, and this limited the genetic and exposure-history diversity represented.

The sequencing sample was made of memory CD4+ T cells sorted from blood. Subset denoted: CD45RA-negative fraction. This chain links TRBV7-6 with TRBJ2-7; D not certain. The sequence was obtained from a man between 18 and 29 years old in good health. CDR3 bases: TGTGCCAGCAGCTTAGATGAGTCCACCGAGCAGTACTTC. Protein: CASSLDESTEQYF.